The 24 T cell receptor beta chains below were found in one sample sequenced in a study of cytomegalovirus exposure and HLA in healthy donors. 60 Vbeta and 13 Jbeta primers were used in PCR. Profiling relied on immunoSEQ multiplex PCR, and the TCRdb table lists in-frame clones only, not all of them. The sample yields tens of thousands of clones, 81% seen once. Sequences were obtained from PBMCs. Every receptor here comes from a girl aged 2 to 9 in good health and CMV-seropositive.

This chain connects TRBV11-2 to TRBJ2-7, with TRBD1 identical over 10 bases. The CDR3 spans 14 residues. Losses at the gene ends were 3 bases for V and 5 bases for J; bases not matched to a gene: 4. Germline assignment: CDR1 SGHAT and CDR2 FQNNGV. This CDR3 reads CASSLGGTGDEQYF. For the CDR3, the DNA is TGTGCCAGCAGCTTGGGCGGGACAGGGGACGAGCAGTACTTC. The full variable domain, with the rest looked up from reference TRBV11-2 and TRBJ2-7, is EAGVAQSPRYKIIEKRQSVAFWCNPISGHATLYWYQQILGQGPKLLIQFQNNGVVDDSQLPKDRFSAERLKGVDSTLKIQPAKLEDSAVYLCASSLGGTGDEQYFGPGTRLTVT.

The V call is TRBV29-1, the J call TRBJ2-7, with unresolved D. Germline V gene sequence: CDR1 SQVTM, CDR2 ANQGSEA. The CDR3 runs to 14 residues. The V and J ends lost 4 bases and 4 bases respectively, with 17 bases between them. The CDR3 DNA follows: TGCAGCGTTGTTATCCTGACTCGATCATACGAGCAGTACTTC. Amino acid sequence: CSVVILTRSYEQYF.

The CDR3 DNA reads as TGTGCCAGCCACACAGGAAACAATGAGCAGTTCTTC. This gives the protein CASHTGNNEQFF. The rearrangement uses TRBV27 and TRBJ2-1; D is possibly TRBD1 (5 bases). Germline values: CDR1 MNHEY, CDR2 SMNVEV (reference sequence). V was pared by 8 bases and J by 5 bases, with 10 bases between. The CDR3 sequence is 12 residues long.

This rearrangement joins TRBV6-1 to TRBJ2-7, with 12 bases fitting TRBD2. Germline CDR1 and CDR2: MNHNS and SASEGT. There are 15 residues in the CDR3. V trimming: 6 bases; J trimming: 4 bases; junction bases outside the gene matches: 7. The CDR3 sequence: CASSQRTSGAYEQYF. In DNA form, the CDR3 reads TGTGCCAGCAGCCAGAGGACTAGCGGGGCTTACGAGCAGTACTTC.

The chain has TRBV4-2 and TRBJ2-5; TRBD2 aligns across 14 bases. Trimming removed 5 bases from V and 5 bases from J; junction bases left unmatched: 7. The CDR3 totals 16 residues. The germline V gene has CDR1 LGHNA and CDR2 YNFKEQ. CDR3 coding DNA: TGTGCCAGCAGCTACCGACTAGCGGGAGGGGGGGAGACCCAGTACTTC. It specifies CASSYRLAGGGETQYF.

This clone occurred once. The rearrangement links TRBV2 to TRBJ1-1; 7 bases fit TRBD1. V gave up 5 bases and J gave up 1 base; unmatched junction bases: 7. Germline CDR1 and CDR2: SNHLY and FYNNEI. The CDR3 loop spans 15 amino acids. In DNA form, the CDR3 reads TGTGCCAGCAGTCTCCGACAGGGACCGAACACTGAAGCTTTCTTT. Protein product: CASSLRQGPNTEAFF.

This clone has a handful of counts. The chain joins TRBV30 to TRBJ2-1; the match to TRBD1 covers 7 bases. CDR3 length: 14 residues. The germline gives CDR1 GTSNPN, CDR2 SVGIG (reference sequence). J was trimmed by 2 bases and V by 0 bases; bases with no gene match: 1. The CDR3 nucleotides read TGTGCCTGGAGTGTAACAGGGGCCTACAATGAGCAGTTCTTC. Its protein is CAWSVTGAYNEQFF. Drawing the rest from reference TRBV30 and TRBJ2-1, the complete variable domain is SQTIHQWPATLVQPVGSPLSLECTVEGTSNPNLYWYRQAAGRGLQLLFYSVGIGQISSEVPQNLSASRPQDRQFILSSKKLLLSDSGFYLCAWSVTGAYNEQFFGPGTRLTVL.

The J gene is TRBJ2-5, the V gene TRBV7-2, with 12 bases identical to TRBD2. Germline assignment: CDR1 SGHTA and CDR2 FQGNSA. Unmatched junction bases numbered 5, after V lost 5 bases and J lost 7 bases. This CDR3 contains 14 residues. The CDR3 loop reads CASSRTSGAGTQYF. In DNA, the CDR3 is TGTGCCAGCAGCCGGACTAGCGGGGCGGGGACCCAGTACTTC.

The CDR3 nucleotides are TGTGCCAGCAGCCTCCTTAGCGGGAACTCCTACAATGAGCAGTTCTTC. Protein sequence: CASSLLSGNSYNEQFF. The rearrangement joins TRBV5-4 to TRBJ2-1; 8 nucleotides match TRBD2. Germline V lookup: CDR1 SGHNT, CDR2 YYREEE (reference sequence). V lost 4 bases and J lost 0; bases outside the gene matches: 6. This CDR3 is built from 16 residues.

This clone was seen just once. V gene TRBV2 combines with J gene TRBJ1-2; 10 nucleotides align to TRBD1. This CDR3 spans 15 amino acids. V dropped 5 bases and J dropped 4; count of bases not matched to a gene: 7. Germline CDR1 and CDR2: SNHLY and FYNNEI. CDR3 loop: CASSLGQGGSYGYTF. CDR3 in DNA: TGTGCCAGCAGTCTCGGACAGGGGGGTAGCTATGGCTACACCTTC.

The genes are TRBV9 and TRBJ2-7; D is unclear. Germline values: CDR1 SGDLS, CDR2 YYNGEE. V shed 4 bases and J shed 2 bases, with 13 bases lying between them. This CDR3 has 14 amino acids. Here the CDR3 DNA reads TGTGCCAGCAGCCAAAGTGCACTACCCTACGAGCAGTACTTC. Its protein product is CASSQSALPYEQYF.

The chain has TRBV28 and TRBJ2-1; the D gene is possibly TRBD2 (5 bases). The germline V and J ends were trimmed by 3 bases and 5 bases, with 11 bases remaining between them. The CDR3 runs 14 residues. Germline lookup yields CDR1 MDHEN and CDR2 SYDVKM. The CDR3 region has the DNA TGTGCCAGCAGTTTCGAGGGCCAAAACAATGAGCAGTTCTTC. It codes for CASSFEGQNNEQFF.

The CDR3 nucleotides read TGTGCCAGCAACCCGATGCCGGGACTAGGTGGGTACGAGCAGTACTTC. Translating it yields CASNPMPGLGGYEQYF. This rearrangement joins TRBV27 to TRBJ2-7, with 8 positions matching TRBD2. The CDR3 runs to 16 residues. The germline gives CDR1 MNHEY, CDR2 SMNVEV (reference sequence). Trimming at V came to 7 bases and at J to 4 bases, leaving 15 bases not matched to a gene.

This clone was seen just once. The rearrangement joins TRBV6-1 to TRBJ1-2; D might be TRBD1 (6 bases). The CDR3 length is 14 residues. The germline gives CDR1 MNHNS, CDR2 SASEGT. Trimming left V 1 base short and J 4 bases short, with 10 bases between. CDR3 coding DNA: TGTGCCAGCAGTGAAGATGGACAGCTCTATGGCTACACCTTC. Its protein is CASSEDGQLYGYTF.

The chain recombines TRBV30 with TRBJ2-7; perhaps TRBD2 as D (6 bases). Germline assignment: CDR1 GTSNPN and CDR2 SVGIG (reference sequence). CDR3 size: 13 residues. Trimming shortened V by 8 bases and J by 5 bases, and 19 bases separated the two germline ends. The CDR3 DNA sequence: TGTGCCGGGACTCGACAGAATGTAGACGAGCAGTACTTC. Translation gives CAGTRQNVDEQYF.

The rearrangement joins TRBV19 to TRBJ2-1, with a weak D call TRBD1 (6 bases). Germline CDR1 and CDR2: LNHDA and SQIVND (reference sequence). V lost 4 bases to trimming and J lost 9 bases, with 16 bases between them. The CDR3 contains 14 residues. DNA of the CDR3: TGTGCCAGTAGTAGAGGGACATCTAGCACTGAGCAGTTCTTC. It is translated as CASSRGTSSTEQFF.

V and J are TRBV15 and TRBJ1-5; D is perhaps TRBD1 (6 bases). Looked up from germline, CDR1 is LNHNV and CDR2 is YYDKDF (reference sequence). The CDR3 extends over 17 amino acids. V lost 0 bases and J 5 bases, leaving 17 bases between the germline ends. The CDR3 bases are TGTGCCACCAGCAGAGATTATCGCAGGGGCCCCGATCAGCCCCAGCATTTT. Its translation: CATSRDYRRGPDQPQHF.

This chain connects TRBV7-9 to TRBJ1-1; D remains ambiguous. This CDR3 has 11 residues. Germline V CDR1 and CDR2: SEHNR, FQNEAQ (reference sequence). V was clipped by 5 bases and J by 11 bases, with 12 bases between them. The chain's CDR3 is CASSPPSRAFF. The DNA for the CDR3 is TGTGCCAGCAGCCCCCCCTCTCGGGCTTTCTTT.

The chain links TRBV30 to TRBJ1-1; TRBD1 might be the D (6 bases). In germline, CDR1 is GTSNPN, CDR2 SVGIG (reference sequence). The CDR3 sequence is 13 residues long. V was clipped by 4 bases and J by 1 base, with 10 bases between them. CDR3 bases: TGTGCCTGGACCCAGGACAGGAACACTGAAGCTTTCTTT. Residues: CAWTQDRNTEAFF.

CDR3 sequence (DNA): TGCGCCAGCAGCTTAAGGACTAGCGGAGCCTACGAGCAGTACTTC. Translated, it gives CASSLRTSGAYEQYF. The rearrangement uses TRBV5-1 and TRBJ2-5; TRBD2 matches 10 bases. The tail of the sequence fits TRBJ2-7 better, so the J call may be wrong. The CDR3 length is 15 residues. Germline CDR1 SGHRS, CDR2 YFSETQ.

The chain couples TRBV5-6 to TRBJ1-3, with a weak D call TRBD1 (5 bases). The CDR3 has 14 residues. CDR1 and CDR2 (germline): SGHDT, YYEEEE. V shed 6 bases and J shed 3 bases, with 13 bases lying between them. The CDR3 DNA follows: TGTGCCAGCACCCGACGGGACTTTGGAAACACCATATATTTT. Amino acids: CASTRRDFGNTIYF.

This chain connects TRBV6-5 to TRBJ2-3; D might be TRBD2 (6 bases). Trimming pared 8 bases from V and 2 bases from J, leaving 17 bases between. There are 15 residues in the CDR3. Germline values: CDR1 MNHEY, CDR2 SVGAGI. The CDR3 spells CASYPTSRYTDTQYF. The CDR3 DNA reads as TGTGCCAGCTACCCTACTAGCAGATACACAGATACGCAGTATTTT.

This clone is labeled as medium-sized. This chain uses TRBV4-3 with TRBJ1-4; no firm D call. The CDR3 spans 16 residues. V lost 4 bases and J lost 7, with 19 bases in between. The germline gives CDR1 LGHNA, CDR2 YSLEER. CDR3 in amino acids: CASSPRPEVDGEKLFF. DNA of the CDR3: TGCGCCAGCAGCCCAAGACCTGAGGTCGACGGTGAAAAACTGTTTTTT.

This clone was picked up one time. The chain carries TRBV5-1 and TRBJ2-1; D possibly corresponds to TRBD1 (5 bases). This CDR3 has 15 amino acids. Trimming left V 0 bases short and J 3 bases short, with 10 bases between. Germline V lookup: CDR1 SGHRS, CDR2 YFSETQ. The CDR3, as DNA: TGCGCCAGCAGCTTGGAGGGGATCGGCTACAATGAGCAGTTCTTC. Encoded protein: CASSLEGIGYNEQFF.